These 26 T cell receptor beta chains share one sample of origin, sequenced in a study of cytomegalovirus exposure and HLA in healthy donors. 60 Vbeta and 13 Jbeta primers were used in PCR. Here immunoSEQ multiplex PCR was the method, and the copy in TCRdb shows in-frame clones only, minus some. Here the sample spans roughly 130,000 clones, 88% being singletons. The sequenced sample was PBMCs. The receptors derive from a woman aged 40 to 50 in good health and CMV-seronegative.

The CDR3 nucleotides read TGTGCCTGGAGCCGGACAGCAGGCAATCAGCCCCAGCATTTT. Translating gives CAWSRTAGNQPQHF. V is TRBV30 and J is TRBJ1-5; D is perhaps TRBD1 (6 bases). Trimming cost V 3 bases and J 2 bases, with 11 bases left between them. CDR1 and CDR2 from the germline V gene are GTSNPN and SVGIG (reference sequence). This CDR3 has 14 residues.

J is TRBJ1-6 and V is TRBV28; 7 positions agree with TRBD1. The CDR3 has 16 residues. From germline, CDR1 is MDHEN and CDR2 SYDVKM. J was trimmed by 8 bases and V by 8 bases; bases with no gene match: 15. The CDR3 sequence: CASHHLSTGVDSPLHF. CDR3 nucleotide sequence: TGTGCCAGCCACCACCTATCCACAGGGGTGGATTCACCCCTCCACTTT.

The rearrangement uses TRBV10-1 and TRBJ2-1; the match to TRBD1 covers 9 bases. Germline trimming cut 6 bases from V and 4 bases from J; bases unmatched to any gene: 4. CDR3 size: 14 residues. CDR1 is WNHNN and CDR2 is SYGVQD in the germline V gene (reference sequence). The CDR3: CASSRQGGYNEQFF. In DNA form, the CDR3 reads TGCGCCAGCAGCAGACAGGGGGGTTACAATGAGCAGTTCTTC.

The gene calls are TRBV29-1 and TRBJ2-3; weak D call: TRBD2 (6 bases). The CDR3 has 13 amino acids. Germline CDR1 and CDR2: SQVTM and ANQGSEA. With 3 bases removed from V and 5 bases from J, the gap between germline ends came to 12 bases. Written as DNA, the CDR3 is TGCAGCGTTGACGGGGGTTGGGGAGATACGCAGTATTTT. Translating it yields CSVDGGWGDTQYF.

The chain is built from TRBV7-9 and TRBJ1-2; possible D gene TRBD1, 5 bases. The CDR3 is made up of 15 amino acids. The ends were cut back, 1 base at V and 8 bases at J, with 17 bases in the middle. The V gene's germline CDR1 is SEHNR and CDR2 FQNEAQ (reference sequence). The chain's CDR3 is CASSLGDWSTGGYTF. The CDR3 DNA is TGTGCCAGCAGCTTAGGGGACTGGAGCACGGGCGGCTACACCTTC. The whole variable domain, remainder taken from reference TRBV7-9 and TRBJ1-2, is DTGVSQNPRHKITKRGQNVTFRCDPISEHNRLYWYRQTLGQGPEFLTYFQNEAQLEKSRLLSDRFSAERPKGSFSTLEIQRTEQGDSAMYLCASSLGDWSTGGYTFGSGTRLTVV.

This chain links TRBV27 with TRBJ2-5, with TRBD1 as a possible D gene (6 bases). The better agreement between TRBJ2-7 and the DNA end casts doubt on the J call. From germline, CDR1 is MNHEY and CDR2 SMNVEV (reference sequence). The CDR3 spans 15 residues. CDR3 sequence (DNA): TGTGCCAGCAGAGGCCGACAGGCAGGGGTTCGCGAGCAGTACTTC. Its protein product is CASRGRQAGVREQYF.

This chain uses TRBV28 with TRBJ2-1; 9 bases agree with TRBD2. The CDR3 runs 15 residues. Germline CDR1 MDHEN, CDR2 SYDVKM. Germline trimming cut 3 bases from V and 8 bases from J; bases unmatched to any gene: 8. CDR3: CASSFFVAGEDEQFF. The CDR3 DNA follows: TGTGCCAGCAGTTTTTTTGTAGCGGGGGAGGATGAGCAGTTCTTC.

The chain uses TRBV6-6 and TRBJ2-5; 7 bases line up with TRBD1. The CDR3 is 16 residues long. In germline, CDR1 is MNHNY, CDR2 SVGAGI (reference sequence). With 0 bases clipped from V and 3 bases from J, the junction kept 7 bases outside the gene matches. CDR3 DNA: TGTGCCAGCAGTTACTCGACAGGGCGAGAAGAAGAGACCCAGTACTTC. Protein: CASSYSTGREEETQYF.

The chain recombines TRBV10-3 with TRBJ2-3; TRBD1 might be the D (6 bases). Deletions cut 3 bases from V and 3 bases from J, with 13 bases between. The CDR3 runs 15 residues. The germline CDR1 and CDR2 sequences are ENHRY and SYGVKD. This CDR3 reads CAISEGQIRTDTQYF. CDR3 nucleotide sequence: TGTGCCATCAGTGAAGGACAGATTAGGACAGATACGCAGTATTTT.

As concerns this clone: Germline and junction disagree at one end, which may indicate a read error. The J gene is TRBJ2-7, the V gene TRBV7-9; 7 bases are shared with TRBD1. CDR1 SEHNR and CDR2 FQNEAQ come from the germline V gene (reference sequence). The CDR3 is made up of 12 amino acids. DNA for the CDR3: TGTTCCAGATCCGACAGGGCAGGCGAGCAGTACTTC. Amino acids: CSRSDRAGEQYF.

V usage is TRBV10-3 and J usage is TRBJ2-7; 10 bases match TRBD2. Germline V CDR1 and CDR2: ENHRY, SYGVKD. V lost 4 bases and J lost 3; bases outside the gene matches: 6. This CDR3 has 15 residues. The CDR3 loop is CAISARSGRVYEQYF. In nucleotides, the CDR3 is TGTGCCATCAGTGCGCGAAGCGGGAGGGTCTACGAGCAGTACTTC.

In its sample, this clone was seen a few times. Written as DNA, the CDR3 is TGTGCCAGCAGTGTGCGCTACGAGCAGTACTTC. Translation: CASSVRYEQYF. This chain joins TRBV6-1 and TRBJ2-7; D uncertain. Germline assignment: CDR1 MNHNS and CDR2 SASEGT. This CDR3 spans 11 amino acids. V was trimmed by 4 bases and J by 3 bases, leaving 4 bases between them.

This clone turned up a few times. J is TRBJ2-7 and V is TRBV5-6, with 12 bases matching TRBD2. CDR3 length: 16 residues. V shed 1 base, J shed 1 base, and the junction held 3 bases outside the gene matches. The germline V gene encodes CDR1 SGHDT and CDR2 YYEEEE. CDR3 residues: CASSLSGTSGSYEQYF. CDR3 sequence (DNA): TGTGCCAGCAGCTTGTCGGGGACTAGCGGGTCCTACGAGCAGTACTTC.

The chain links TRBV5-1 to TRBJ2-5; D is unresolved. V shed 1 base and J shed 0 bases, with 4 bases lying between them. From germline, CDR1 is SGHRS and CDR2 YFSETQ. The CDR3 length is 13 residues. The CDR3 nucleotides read TGCGCCAGCAGCTTGCAAAACCAAGAGACCCAGTACTTC. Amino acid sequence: CASSLQNQETQYF.

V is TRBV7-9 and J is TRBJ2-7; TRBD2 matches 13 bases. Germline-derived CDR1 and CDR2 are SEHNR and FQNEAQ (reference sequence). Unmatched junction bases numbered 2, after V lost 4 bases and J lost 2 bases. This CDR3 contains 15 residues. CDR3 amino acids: CASSSTSGRTYEQYF. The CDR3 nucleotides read TGTGCCAGCAGCTCGACTAGCGGGAGGACCTACGAGCAGTACTTC. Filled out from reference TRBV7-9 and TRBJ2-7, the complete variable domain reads DTGVSQNPRHKITKRGQNVTFRCDPISEHNRLYWYRQTLGQGPEFLTYFQNEAQLEKSRLLSDRFSAERPKGSFSTLEIQRTEQGDSAMYLCASSSTSGRTYEQYFGPGTRLTVT.

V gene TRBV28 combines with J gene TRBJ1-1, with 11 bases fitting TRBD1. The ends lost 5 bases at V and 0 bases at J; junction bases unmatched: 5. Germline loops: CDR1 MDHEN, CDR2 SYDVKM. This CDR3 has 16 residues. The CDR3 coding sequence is TGTGCCAGCAGTAGTTGGACAGGGGGCGTGAACACTGAAGCTTTCTTT. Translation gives CASSSWTGGVNTEAFF.

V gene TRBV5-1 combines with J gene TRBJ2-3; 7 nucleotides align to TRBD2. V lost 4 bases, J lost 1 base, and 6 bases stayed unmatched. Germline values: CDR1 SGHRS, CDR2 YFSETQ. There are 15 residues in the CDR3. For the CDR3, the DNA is TGCGCCAGCAGCCCCCGGGGAGGGGGCACAGATACGCAGTATTTT. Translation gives CASSPRGGGTDTQYF.

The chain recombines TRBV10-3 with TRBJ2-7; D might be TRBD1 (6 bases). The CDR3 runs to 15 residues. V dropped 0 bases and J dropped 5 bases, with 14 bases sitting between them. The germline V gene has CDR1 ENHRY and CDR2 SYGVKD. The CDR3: CAISESLGARDEQYF. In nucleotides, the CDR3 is TGTGCCATCAGTGAGTCTCTGGGGGCGCGGGACGAGCAGTACTTC.

CDR3: CASSFPSGSGRIPYEQYF. In DNA, the CDR3 is TGTGCCAGCAGTTTCCCCTCGGGTAGCGGGAGAATCCCCTACGAGCAGTACTTC. The V gene is TRBV27, the J gene TRBJ2-5, with 9 bases aligning to TRBD2. The end of the DNA is better explained by TRBJ2-7, so the J call may be wrong. Germline V CDR1 and CDR2: MNHEY, SMNVEV (reference sequence). CDR3 length: 18 residues.

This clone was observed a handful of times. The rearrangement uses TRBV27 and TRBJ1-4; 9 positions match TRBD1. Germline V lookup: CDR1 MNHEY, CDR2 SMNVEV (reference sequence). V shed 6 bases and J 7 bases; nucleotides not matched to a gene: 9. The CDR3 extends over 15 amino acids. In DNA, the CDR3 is TGTGCCAGCAGGCAGCCGGGACAGGGAAGTGAAAAACTGTTTTTT. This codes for CASRQPGQGSEKLFF. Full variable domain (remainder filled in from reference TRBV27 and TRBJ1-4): EAQVTQNPRYLITVTGKKLTVTCSQNMNHEYMSWYRQDPGLGLRQIYYSMNVEVTDKGDVPEGYKVSRKEKRNFPLILESPSPNQTSLYFCASRQPGQGSEKLFFGSGTQLSVL.

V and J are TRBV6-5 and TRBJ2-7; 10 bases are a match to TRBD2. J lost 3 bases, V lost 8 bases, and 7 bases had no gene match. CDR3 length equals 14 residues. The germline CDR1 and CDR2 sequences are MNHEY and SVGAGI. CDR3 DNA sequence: TGTGCCAGCGTATCTAGCGGGAGCAACTACGAGCAGTACTTC. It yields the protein CASVSSGSNYEQYF.

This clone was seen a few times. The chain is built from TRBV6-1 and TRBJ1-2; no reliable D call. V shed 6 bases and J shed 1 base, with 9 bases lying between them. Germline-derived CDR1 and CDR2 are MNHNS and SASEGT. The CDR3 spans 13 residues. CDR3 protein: CASSPGSNYGYTF. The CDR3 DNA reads TGTGCCAGCAGCCCCGGTAGTAACTATGGCTACACCTTC.

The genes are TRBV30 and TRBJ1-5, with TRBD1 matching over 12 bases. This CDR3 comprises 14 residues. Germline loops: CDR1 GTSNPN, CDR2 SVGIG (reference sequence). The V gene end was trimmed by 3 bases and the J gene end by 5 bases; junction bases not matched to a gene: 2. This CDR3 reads CAWRGTGGYQPQHF. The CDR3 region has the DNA TGTGCCTGGAGGGGGACAGGGGGCTATCAGCCCCAGCATTTT.

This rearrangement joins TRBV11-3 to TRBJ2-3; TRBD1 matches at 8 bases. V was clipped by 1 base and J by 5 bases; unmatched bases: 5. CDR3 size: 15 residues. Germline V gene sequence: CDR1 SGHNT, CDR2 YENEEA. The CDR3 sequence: CASSLGGTGGDTQYF. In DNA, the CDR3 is TGTGCCAGCAGCTTAGGTGGGACAGGTGGAGATACGCAGTATTTT.

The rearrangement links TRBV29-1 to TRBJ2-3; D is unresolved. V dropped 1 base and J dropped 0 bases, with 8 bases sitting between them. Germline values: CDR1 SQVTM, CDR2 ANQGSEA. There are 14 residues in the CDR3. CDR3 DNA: TGCAGCGTTGAAGGAGGTCCTAGCACAGATACGCAGTATTTT. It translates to CSVEGGPSTDTQYF.

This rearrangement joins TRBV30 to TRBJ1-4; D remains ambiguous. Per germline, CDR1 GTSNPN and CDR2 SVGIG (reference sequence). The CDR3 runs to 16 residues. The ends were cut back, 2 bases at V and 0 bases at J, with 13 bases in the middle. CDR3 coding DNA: TGTGCCTGGAGTCCCGAGCGGACGGCAACTAATGAAAAACTGTTTTTT. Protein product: CAWSPERTATNEKLFF.